Listed below are T cell receptor beta chains from one sample, sequenced in a study of blood T cell repertoires in COVID-19. Assay used: immunoSEQ multiplex PCR; TCRdb lists only in-frame clones, some missing. The sample includes some 510,000 clones, around nine tenths of them seen just once. The sample consisted of PBMCs or T cells enriched from blood (not recorded which). These receptors were obtained from a woman in her thirties or forties who had recovered from COVID-19. Both conserved end residues are part of each CDR3. The order of the fields is clone size, V gene, J gene, D gene, CDR3 protein, CDR3 DNA. The D gene is left open where the match is weak. A row's size may be missing; if present it is once, few, many or a size class.

size: -
V: TRBV7-8
J: TRBJ1-5
D: TRBD1
CDR3: CASRKGDRDNQPQHF
DNA: TGTGCCAGCAGGAAGGGGGACAGGGACAATCAGCCCCAGCATTTT

size: -
V: TRBV24-1
J: TRBJ2-7
D: TRBD1
CDR3: CATSLGGQGANEQYF
DNA: TGTGCCACCAGTTTAGGGGGACAGGGGGCTAACGAGCAGTACTTC

size: -
V: TRBV5-4
J: TRBJ1-2
D: -
CDR3: CASSSAPGADYGYTF
DNA: TGTGCCAGCAGCAGCGCCCCGGGAGCTGACTATGGCTACACCTTC

size: few
V: TRBV19
J: TRBJ2-5
D: -
CDR3: CASSNTQETQYF
DNA: TGTGCCAGTAGTAATACTCAAGAGACCCAGTACTTC

size: -
V: TRBV19
J: TRBJ2-1
D: -
CDR3: CASSIHAGAAYNEQFF
DNA: TGTGCCAGTAGTATTCATGCGGGGGCTGCATACAATGAGCAGTTCTTC

size: -
V: TRBV12-5
J: TRBJ1-1
D: TRBD1
CDR3: CASGLVLTGDNTEAFF
DNA: TGTGCTAGTGGTTTGGTACTCACAGGGGATAACACTGAAGCTTTCTTT

size: -
V: TRBV15
J: TRBJ1-6
D: TRBD1
CDR3: CATSRAGGGNSPLHF
DNA: TGTGCCACCAGCAGGGCAGGGGGCGGGAATTCACCCCTCCACTTT

size: -
V: TRBV6-1
J: TRBJ1-2
D: -
CDR3: CASSEGRGYGYTF
DNA: TGTGCCAGCAGTGAAGGGAGGGGCTATGGCTACACCTTC

size: -
V: TRBV2
J: TRBJ1-2
D: -
CDR3: CASSELTYPTNYGYTF
DNA: TGTGCCAGCAGTGAATTGACATATCCCACAAACTATGGCTACACCTTC

size: once
V: TRBV9
J: TRBJ2-7
D: -
CDR3: CASSSTGTYEQYF
DNA: TGTGCCAGCAGCTCCACAGGGACCTACGAGCAGTACTTC

size: -
V: TRBV13
J: TRBJ1-2
D: -
CDR3: CASSLLGGLSLADYGYTF
DNA: TGTGCCAGCAGCTTATTAGGTGGGCTGTCGTTAGCGGACTATGGCTACACCTTC

size: -
V: TRBV30
J: TRBJ2-1
D: TRBD2
CDR3: CSSGIGNEQFF
DNA: TGTTCTAGCGGGATTGGAAATGAGCAGTTCTTC

size: once
V: TRBV5-1
J: TRBJ2-1
D: -
CDR3: CASSFVAENEQFF
DNA: TGCGCCAGCAGCTTCGTAGCGGAGAATGAGCAGTTCTTC

size: -
V: TRBV10-3
J: TRBJ2-5
D: TRBD2
CDR3: CAMSGTSEETQYF
DNA: TGTGCCATGTCCGGGACTAGCGAAGAGACCCAGTACTTC

size: -
V: TRBV19
J: TRBJ2-1
D: TRBD2
CDR3: CASSLPPSLGTSGRGYNEQFF
DNA: TGTGCCAGTAGTCTCCCCCCGAGTTTGGGGACTAGCGGGAGGGGGTACAATGAGCAGTTCTTC

size: -
V: TRBV5-1
J: TRBJ2-1
D: TRBD2
CDR3: CASSLLAGGYNEQFF
DNA: TGCGCCAGCAGCTTACTAGCGGGAGGTTACAATGAGCAGTTCTTC

size: -
V: TRBV27
J: TRBJ1-2
D: -
CDR3: CASSLLGGGNGYTF
DNA: TGTGCCAGCAGTTTACTCGGGGGGGGAAATGGCTACACCTTC

size: few
V: TRBV11-2
J: TRBJ1-5
D: TRBD1
CDR3: CASSLGPRGHQPQHF
DNA: TGTGCCAGCAGCTTAGGCCCCAGGGGGCATCAGCCCCAGCATTTT

size: -
V: TRBV10-1
J: TRBJ2-3
D: -
CDR3: CASTLRGSTDTQYF
DNA: TGCGCCAGCACCCTACGGGGGAGCACAGATACGCAGTATTTT

size: -
V: TRBV19
J: TRBJ2-7
D: -
CDR3: CASSATVWRGYEQYF
DNA: TGTGCCAGTAGTGCAACTGTCTGGCGAGGCTACGAGCAGTACTTC

size: -
V: TRBV18
J: TRBJ2-7
D: -
CDR3: CASSPPRGYEQYF
DNA: TGTGCCAGCTCACCGCCCAGGGGTTACGAGCAGTACTTC

size: -
V: TRBV19
J: TRBJ1-3
D: TRBD1
CDR3: CASSINRGSSGNTIYF
DNA: TGTGCCAGTAGTATTAACAGGGGAAGCTCTGGAAACACCATATATTTT

size: -
V: TRBV29-1
J: TRBJ1-2
D: TRBD1
CDR3: CSVGQSYGYTF
DNA: TGCAGCGTGGGACAGTCCTATGGCTACACCTTC

size: -
V: TRBV30
J: TRBJ1-5
D: -
CDR3: CAWSFGENQPQHF
DNA: TGTGCCTGGAGTTTCGGGGAAAATCAGCCCCAGCATTTT

size: -
V: TRBV6-5
J: TRBJ2-7
D: TRBD1
CDR3: CASSYGTGGTYEQYF
DNA: TGTGCCAGCAGTTACGGGACAGGGGGGACCTACGAGCAGTACTTC

size: -
V: TRBV6-1
J: TRBJ1-2
D: -
CDR3: CASSEPGVYGYTF
DNA: TGTGCCAGCAGTGAACCAGGGGTCTATGGCTACACCTTC

size: -
V: TRBV18
J: TRBJ2-3
D: TRBD2
CDR3: CASSQTSGVTDTQYF
DNA: TGTGCCAGCTCCCAGACTAGCGGGGTTACAGATACGCAGTATTTT

size: -
V: TRBV15
J: TRBJ1-1
D: TRBD1
CDR3: CATSRQGQGESVFF
DNA: TGTGCCACCAGCAGACAAGGACAGGGAGAGTCAGTTTTCTTT

size: -
V: TRBV27
J: TRBJ1-4
D: -
CDR3: CASRLGGTNEKLFF
DNA: TGTGCCAGCCGCCTCGGGGGTACTAATGAAAAACTGTTTTTT

size: -
V: TRBV4-3
J: TRBJ2-1
D: -
CDR3: CASSQDERREIDNEQFF
DNA: TGCGCCAGCAGCCAAGATGAGCGCAGGGAAATAGACAATGAGCAGTTCTTC

size: few
V: TRBV5-1
J: TRBJ2-2
D: -
CDR3: CASSLVGRMSGELFF
DNA: TGCGCCAGCAGCTTGGTCGGGAGAATGTCCGGGGAGCTGTTTTTT

size: -
V: TRBV14
J: TRBJ2-7
D: TRBD1
CDR3: CASSRTGGNYEQYF
DNA: TGTGCCAGCAGTCGTACAGGGGGCAACTACGAGCAGTACTTC

size: -
V: TRBV14
J: TRBJ1-2
D: -
CDR3: CASSQVAAGVGYTF
DNA: TGTGCCAGCAGCCAAGTAGCAGCCGGGGTTGGCTACACCTTC

size: -
V: TRBV6-5
J: TRBJ2-7
D: -
CDR3: CASSYSPGDEQYF
DNA: TGTGCCAGCAGTTACTCTCCAGGGGACGAGCAGTACTTC

size: -
V: TRBV24-1
J: TRBJ2-5
D: -
CDR3: CATSDPLQGETQYF
DNA: TGTGCCACCAGTGATCCCTTGCAGGGAGAGACCCAGTACTTC

size: -
V: TRBV6-5
J: TRBJ1-5
D: -
CDR3: CASRWGGGANQPQHF
DNA: TGTGCCAGCAGATGGGGCGGGGGAGCCAATCAGCCCCAGCATTTT

size: -
V: TRBV3-1/TRBV3-2
J: TRBJ2-3
D: -
CDR3: CASSQGRRGGTQYF
DNA: TGTGCCAGCAGCCAAGGTCGACGAGGCGGTACGCAGTATTTT

size: once
V: TRBV6-1
J: TRBJ2-5
D: TRBD2
CDR3: CASSEEKGSSGRKLETQYF
DNA: TGTGCCAGCAGTGAAGAGAAGGGGTCTAGCGGGAGGAAGCTGGAGACCCAGTACTTC

size: -
V: TRBV7-9
J: TRBJ1-2
D: -
CDR3: CASSLARTSGDYTF
DNA: TGTGCCAGCAGCTTAGCTCGGACCTCCGGGGACTACACCTTC

size: -
V: TRBV4-1
J: TRBJ1-1
D: TRBD1
CDR3: CASSQEQGASREAFF
DNA: TGCGCCAGCAGCCAAGAGCAGGGGGCAAGTCGTGAAGCTTTCTTT

size: once
V: TRBV4-3
J: TRBJ1-4
D: -
CDR3: CASSGGSEKLFF
DNA: TGCGCCAGCAGTGGGGGCAGTGAAAAACTGTTTTTT